This TCR beta chain was found in a study of blood T cell repertoires in COVID-19. This clone has a handful of counts. Assay used: immunoSEQ multiplex PCR; TCRdb lists only in-frame clones, some missing. Counted here are under 250,000 clones, 75% to 90% occurring once; the ten biggest clones make up approximately 2.6%. V was cut by 4 bases and J by 0 bases, with 13 bases left in between. The CDR3 consists of 17 residues. Germline CDR1 and CDR2: MRHNA and SNTAGT. This chain uses TRBV6-4 with TRBJ2-6; D not resolved. This sequence originates from a woman in her 70s with active or convalescent COVID-19. Sequenced input: peripheral blood. The CDR3 is CASSASTTLSGANVLTF. CDR3 bases: TGTGCCAGCAGTGCCTCAACTACCCTCTCTGGGGCCAACGTCCTGACTTTC.